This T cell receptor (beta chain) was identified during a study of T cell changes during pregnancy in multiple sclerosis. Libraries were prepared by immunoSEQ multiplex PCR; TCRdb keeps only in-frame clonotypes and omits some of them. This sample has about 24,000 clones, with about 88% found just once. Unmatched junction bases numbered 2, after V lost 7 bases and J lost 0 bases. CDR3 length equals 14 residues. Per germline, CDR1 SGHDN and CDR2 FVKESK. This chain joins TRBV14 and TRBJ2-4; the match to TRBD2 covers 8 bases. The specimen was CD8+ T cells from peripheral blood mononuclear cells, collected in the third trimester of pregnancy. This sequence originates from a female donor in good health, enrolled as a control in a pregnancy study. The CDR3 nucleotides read TGTGCCAGCAATGCGGGAGGAGCCAAAAACATTCAGTACTTC. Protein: CASNAGGAKNIQYF.